The rows below give T cell receptor beta chains drawn from one sample of a study of Graves' ophthalmopathy and Graves' hyperthyroidism. One entry per CDR3 protein, called by TCRdb with MiXCR from the multiplex PCR reads. The sample includes over a million distinct CDR3 sequences, about 35% seen only once; the top ten take approximately 12%. Sample: peripheral blood or thyroid tissue (not recorded which). Receptors originate from an adult man with Graves' hyperthyroidism. The CDR3 runs from the conserved cysteine through the conserved F or W. The D gene is left open where the match is weak. Clone size is shown for a subset of rows, as once, few, many or a class of expanded clone.

cdr3_aa cdr3_nt j_call v_call d_call clone_size
CASSPRDSGPQPQHF TGTGCCAGCAGCCCCCGGGACAGCGGGCCTCAGCCCCAGCATTTT TRBJ1-5 TRBV7-9 TRBD1 many
CASSEFGDDQPQHF TGTGCCAGCAGTGAATTTGGGGATGATCAGCCCCAACATTTT TRBJ1-5 TRBV25-1 . .
CSAIPSSGSLNYGYTF TGCAGCGCCATCCCATCTTCGGGCAGCTTAAACTATGGCTACACCTTC TRBJ1-2 TRBV29-1 . .
CSIRDRYYEQYF TGCAGCATTCGGGACAGGTACTACGAGCAGTACTTC TRBJ2-7 TRBV29-1 TRBD1 .
CASSQDTGSYEQYF TGCGCCAGCAGCCAAGACACAGGGTCCTACGAGCAGTACTTC TRBJ2-7 TRBV4-3 . many
CSARPGGTRSSQPQHF TGCAGTGCTAGGCCAGGGGGCACCCGCTCATCCCAGCCCCAGCATTTT TRBJ1-5 TRBV20-1 TRBD1 many
CAIRRDRGIYEQFF TGTGCCATCAGACGGGACAGGGGGATCTATGAGCAGTTCTTC TRBJ2-1 TRBV10-3 TRBD1 .
CASSLSGSGASANSPLHF TGTGCCAGCAGCTTAAGCGGATCTGGGGCCTCGGCAAATTCACCCCTCCACTTT TRBJ1-6 TRBV7-9 . .
CASSLAPDKAFF TGCGCCAGCAGCTTGGCCCCGGACAAGGCTTTCTTT TRBJ1-1 TRBV5-1 . many
CAISDGSSGANVLTF TGTGCCATCAGTGATGGAAGCTCTGGGGCCAACGTCCTGACTTTC TRBJ2-6 TRBV10-3 . many
CASSQGQSTYGQYF TGCGCCAGCAGCCAAGGGCAGAGCACCTACGGGCAGTACTTC TRBJ2-7 TRBV10-2 . .